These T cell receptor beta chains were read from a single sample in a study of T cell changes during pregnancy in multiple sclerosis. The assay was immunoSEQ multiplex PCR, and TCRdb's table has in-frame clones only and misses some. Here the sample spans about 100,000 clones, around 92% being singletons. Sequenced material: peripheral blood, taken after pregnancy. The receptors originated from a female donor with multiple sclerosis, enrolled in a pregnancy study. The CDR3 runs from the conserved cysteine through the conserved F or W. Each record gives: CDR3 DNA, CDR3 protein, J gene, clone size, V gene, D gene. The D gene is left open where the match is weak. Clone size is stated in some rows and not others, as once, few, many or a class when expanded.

TGTGCCAGCAGTTCAACCCGGACAGAGTACCAAGAGACCCAGTACTTC CASSSTRTEYQETQYF TRBJ2-5 NA TRBV6-5 NA
TGTGCCAGCGGGAGGACAGGTTCTAACTATGGCTACACCTTC CASGRTGSNYGYTF TRBJ1-2 NA TRBV2 TRBD1
TGTGCCAGCAGTGTTGAGACAGAGCAGTTCTTC CASSVETEQFF TRBJ2-1 NA TRBV2 NA
TGTGCCAGCAGCTTGGCCGTAGAGAATGGCTACACCTTC CASSLAVENGYTF TRBJ1-2 NA TRBV5-4 NA
TGTGCCAGCAGTGAATTGGGACAGGGGGCATATAACACTGAAGCTTTCTTT CASSELGQGAYNTEAFF TRBJ1-1 NA TRBV25-1 TRBD1
TGTGCCAGTAGTATTCGAGGGTTAGAGACCCAGTACTTC CASSIRGLETQYF TRBJ2-5 NA TRBV19 NA
TGCGCCAGCAGGGGACTAGGACAGAGTAGACACACTGAAGCTTTCTTT CASRGLGQSRHTEAFF TRBJ1-1 NA TRBV10-2 NA
TGTGCCAGTACCACGGGAGGGAACACTGAAGCTTTCTTT CASTTGGNTEAFF TRBJ1-1 NA TRBV19 NA
TGCGCCAGCAGCCGCATCCTGACAGGGCAAGAGACCCAGTACTTC CASSRILTGQETQYF TRBJ2-5 NA TRBV4-3 TRBD1
TGTGCCAGCAGCTTGGCCAGGAATGAGCAGTTCTTC CASSLARNEQFF TRBJ2-1 NA TRBV5-4 NA
TGTGCCAGCAGCCCCCTTGACAGGAGACAAGAGACCCAGTACTTC CASSPLDRRQETQYF TRBJ2-5 NA TRBV9 NA
TGTGCCAGCAGCTTAGGCGCGAAATCCAATCAGCCCCAGCATTTT CASSLGAKSNQPQHF TRBJ1-5 NA TRBV7-2 NA
TGCGCCAGCAGCTTGGGACAGGGGAGGACAGATACGCAGTATTTT CASSLGQGRTDTQYF TRBJ2-3 NA TRBV5-1 TRBD1
TGTGCCTGGAGTGAAGGGGGCACTGGGGCCAACGTCCTGACTTTC CAWSEGGTGANVLTF TRBJ2-6 NA TRBV30 TRBD1
TGTGCTAGTGGTCCCCAGTCGATCGAGCAGTACTTC CASGPQSIEQYF TRBJ2-7 NA TRBV12-5 NA
TGTGCCAGCAGTTCTCGACAGGTCAACACCGGGGAGCTGTTTTTT CASSSRQVNTGELFF TRBJ2-2 NA TRBV6-1 NA
TGTGCCAGTAGACGAACAACCGGGACAGGGGGCACTGAAGCTTTCTTT CASRRTTGTGGTEAFF TRBJ1-1 NA TRBV19 TRBD1
TGCGCCAGCAGCTTGGAGGGGACAGGGCCGGAGCAGCCCCAGCATTTT CASSLEGTGPEQPQHF TRBJ1-5 NA TRBV5-1 TRBD1
TGTGCCAGCAGCCCCCGGACAGAAAACTATGGCTACACCTTC CASSPRTENYGYTF TRBJ1-2 once TRBV13 NA
TGTGCCAGCAGACTTCTAGCGGGGAGTGAAGATACGCAGTATTTT CASRLLAGSEDTQYF TRBJ2-3 NA TRBV5-4 TRBD2
TGTGCCAGCAGCCAACTCCAGGGATTGAACACTGAAGCTTTCTTT CASSQLQGLNTEAFF TRBJ1-1 NA TRBV7-9 NA
TGTGCCAGCAGCCTGACTAGCGGGGGGGTTGGGGAGCTGTTTTTT CASSLTSGGVGELFF TRBJ2-2 NA TRBV7-3 TRBD2
TGCAGCGGCCGGGAAGAGGTTACAGATACGCAGTATTTT CSGREEVTDTQYF TRBJ2-3 NA TRBV29-1 NA
TGCGCCAGCAGCCCAGGGACAGGCGGGTTTGTTAATGAAAAACTGTTTTTT CASSPGTGGFVNEKLFF TRBJ1-4 NA TRBV4-3 TRBD1
TGTGCCAGCTCAACTACAGGGGGCGTTGGAAACACCATATATTTT CASSTTGGVGNTIYF TRBJ1-3 once TRBV18 TRBD1
TGTGCCAGCAGTCTAACAGGAAAGTCAACTAATGAAAAACTGTTTTTT CASSLTGKSTNEKLFF TRBJ1-4 NA TRBV6-6 NA
TGTGCCACCACGTCCGAGAGTACCGGGGAGCTGTTTTTT CATTSESTGELFF TRBJ2-2 NA TRBV6-6 NA
TGTGCCAGCAGCCCCCCAGGGATAGGGAATTCACCCCTCCACTTT CASSPPGIGNSPLHF TRBJ1-6 NA TRBV7-6 NA
TGTGCCAGCAGTGAAAGGGGGATATATCAGCCCCAGCATTTT CASSERGIYQPQHF TRBJ1-5 NA TRBV25-1 NA
TGTGCCAGCGCCCCGGCTAGCTCCTACGAGCAGTACTTC CASAPASSYEQYF TRBJ2-7 once TRBV27 NA
TGTGCCAGCATACCATATAGCGGGGGGGGATACGAGCAGTACTTC CASIPYSGGGYEQYF TRBJ2-7 once TRBV6-6 TRBD2
TGTGCCAGCAGCCCTAGCGGGAGTTCCTACAATGAGCAGTTCTTC CASSPSGSSYNEQFF TRBJ2-1 NA TRBV28 TRBD2
TGTGCCAGCAGCCAGACAGGGGCTAACTATGGCTACACCTTC CASSQTGANYGYTF TRBJ1-2 once TRBV28 TRBD1